The rows below give T cell receptor beta chains drawn from one sample of a study of T cell changes during pregnancy in multiple sclerosis. Sequencing was performed with immunoSEQ multiplex PCR; in TCRdb, only in-frame clones are kept and a portion is missing. The sample holds more than 20,000 clones, around 85% seen once. The material was CD8+ T cells from peripheral blood mononuclear cells, obtained in the first trimester of pregnancy. The receptors stem from a female donor in good health, enrolled as a control in a pregnancy study. The CDR3 runs from the conserved cysteine through the conserved F or W. Fields, in order: V gene, clone size, J gene, D gene, CDR3 DNA, CDR3 protein. The D gene is left open where the match is weak. Expanded clones get a size class; other rows say once, few or many, or leave the size out.

V: TRBV29-1
size: -
J: TRBJ2-3
D: -
DNA: TGCAGCGCCAGCTACGGGGATACGCAGTATTTT
CDR3: CSASYGDTQYF

V: TRBV9
size: -
J: TRBJ2-1
D: TRBD2
DNA: TGTGCCAGCAGCCCCCAACTAGCGGGAGGGCCGAATGAGCAGTTCTTC
CDR3: CASSPQLAGGPNEQFF

V: TRBV7-3
size: -
J: TRBJ2-1
D: TRBD2
DNA: TGTGCCAGCAGCCAGGGACTAGCGGGGGGCGGGAAGGCGAGTGAGCAGTTCTTC
CDR3: CASSQGLAGGGKASEQFF

V: TRBV19
size: -
J: TRBJ1-2
D: -
DNA: TGTGCCAGTAGCCCACAGGAGAACTATGGCTACACCTTC
CDR3: CASSPQENYGYTF

V: TRBV19
size: -
J: TRBJ1-2
D: -
DNA: TGTGCCAGTAGCCCATCCCCGCGCGGCTACACCTTC
CDR3: CASSPSPRGYTF

V: TRBV9
size: -
J: TRBJ2-5
D: TRBD2
DNA: TGTGCCAGCAGCGTGGGGACTAGGTGGACCCAGTACTTC
CDR3: CASSVGTRWTQYF

V: TRBV9
size: -
J: TRBJ2-1
D: -
DNA: TGTGCCAGCAGCGTCGGGGGTGGGGACCCCCCGGTACTCTTC
CDR3: CASSVGGGDPPVLF

V: TRBV6-5
size: -
J: TRBJ1-2
D: -
DNA: TGTGCCAGCAGTTACGGGGGGGCGGGTGGCTACACCTTC
CDR3: CASSYGGAGGYTF

V: TRBV27
size: few
J: TRBJ2-7
D: TRBD1
DNA: TGTGCCAGCAGCTCGGGACAGGGCCCCTACGAGCAGTACTTC
CDR3: CASSSGQGPYEQYF

V: TRBV6-1
size: few
J: TRBJ2-1
D: TRBD2
DNA: TGTGCCAGCAGTAGCGGGGGGATAGATGAGCAGTTCTTC
CDR3: CASSSGGIDEQFF

V: TRBV27
size: -
J: TRBJ2-1
D: -
DNA: TGTGCCAGCAGTTTAGCGGGCTCCTACAATGAGCAGTTCTTC
CDR3: CASSLAGSYNEQFF

V: TRBV27
size: once
J: TRBJ2-7
D: TRBD2
DNA: TGTGCCAGCAGTTTTGGGACTAGCGGGAGTTACGAGCAGTACTTC
CDR3: CASSFGTSGSYEQYF

V: TRBV7-8
size: -
J: TRBJ2-5
D: TRBD1
DNA: TGTGCCAGCAGCCCCCGGGACAGGGGGCAAGAGACCCAGTACTTC
CDR3: CASSPRDRGQETQYF

V: TRBV18
size: -
J: TRBJ2-7
D: TRBD1
DNA: TGTGCCAGCTCACCGGGACAGACCCGTTACACCCGCCACGAGCAGTACTTC
CDR3: CASSPGQTRYTRHEQYF

V: TRBV27
size: -
J: TRBJ2-1
D: TRBD2
DNA: TGTGCCAGCAGCTCCCGTGAGGCTAGCGGGATCCAGGCGGAGCAGTTCTTC
CDR3: CASSSREASGIQAEQFF

V: TRBV15
size: -
J: TRBJ2-7
D: -
DNA: TGTGCCACCAGCAGGGCCTGGTGGGGCGCTAGTACCTACGAGCAGTACTTC
CDR3: CATSRAWWGASTYEQYF

V: TRBV6-4
size: -
J: TRBJ2-7
D: TRBD2
DNA: TGTGCCAGCAGTGAAGCCGGGACTAGCTCCTACGAGCAGTACTTC
CDR3: CASSEAGTSSYEQYF